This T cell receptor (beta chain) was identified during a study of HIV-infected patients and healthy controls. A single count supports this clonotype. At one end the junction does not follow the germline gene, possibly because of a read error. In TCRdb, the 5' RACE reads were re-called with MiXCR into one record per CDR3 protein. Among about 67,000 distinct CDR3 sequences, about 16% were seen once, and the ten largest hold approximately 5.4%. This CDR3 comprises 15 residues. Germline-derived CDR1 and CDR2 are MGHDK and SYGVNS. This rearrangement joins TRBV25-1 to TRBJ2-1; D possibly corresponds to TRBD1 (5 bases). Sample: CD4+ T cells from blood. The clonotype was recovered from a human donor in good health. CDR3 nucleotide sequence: TGTGTCAGCAGTGAATTGGCGACAGAGTTGGATGAGCAGTTCTTC. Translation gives CVSSELATELDEQFF. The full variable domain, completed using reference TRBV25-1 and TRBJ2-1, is EADIYQTPRYLVIGTGKKITLECSQTMGHDKMYWYQQDPGMELHLIHYSYGVNSTEKGDLSSESTVSRIRTEHFPLTLESARPSHTSQYLCVSSELATELDEQFFGPGTRLTVL.